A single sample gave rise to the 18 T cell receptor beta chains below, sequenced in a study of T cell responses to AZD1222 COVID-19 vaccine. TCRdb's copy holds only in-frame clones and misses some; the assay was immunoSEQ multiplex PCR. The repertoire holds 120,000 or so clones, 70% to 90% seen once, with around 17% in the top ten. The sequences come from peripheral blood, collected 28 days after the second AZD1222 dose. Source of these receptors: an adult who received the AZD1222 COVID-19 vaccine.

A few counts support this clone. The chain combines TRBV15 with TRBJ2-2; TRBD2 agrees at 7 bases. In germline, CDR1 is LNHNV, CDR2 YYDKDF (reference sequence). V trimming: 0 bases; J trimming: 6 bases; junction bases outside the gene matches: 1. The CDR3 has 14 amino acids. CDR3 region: CATSRDAGAGELFF. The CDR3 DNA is TGTGCCACCAGCAGAGATGCGGGGGCCGGGGAGCTGTTTTTT.

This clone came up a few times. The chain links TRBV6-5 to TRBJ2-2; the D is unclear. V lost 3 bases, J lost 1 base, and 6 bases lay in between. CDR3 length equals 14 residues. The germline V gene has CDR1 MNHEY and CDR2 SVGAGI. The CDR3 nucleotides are TGTGCCAGCAGTTATAGGCAGAACACCGGGGAGCTGTTTTTT. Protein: CASSYRQNTGELFF.

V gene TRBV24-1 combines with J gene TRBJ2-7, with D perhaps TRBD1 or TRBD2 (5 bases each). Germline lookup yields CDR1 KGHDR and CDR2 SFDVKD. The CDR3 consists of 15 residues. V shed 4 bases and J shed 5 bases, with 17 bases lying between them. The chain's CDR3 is CATSEGTHGLDEQYF. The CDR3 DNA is TGTGCCACCAGTGAGGGGACCCACGGACTCGACGAGCAGTACTTC.

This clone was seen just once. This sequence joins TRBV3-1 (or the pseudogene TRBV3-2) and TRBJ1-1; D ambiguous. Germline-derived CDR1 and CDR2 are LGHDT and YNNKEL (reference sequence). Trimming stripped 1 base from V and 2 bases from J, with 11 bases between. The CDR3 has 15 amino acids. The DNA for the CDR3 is TGTGCCAGCAGCCAAGTCGCAGGTCCCAACACTGAAGCTTTCTTT. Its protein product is CASSQVAGPNTEAFF.

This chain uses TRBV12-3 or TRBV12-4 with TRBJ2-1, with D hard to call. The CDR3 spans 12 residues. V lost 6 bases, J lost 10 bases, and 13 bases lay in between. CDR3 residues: CASRPGAQEQFF. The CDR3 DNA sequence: TGTGCCAGCAGGCCAGGTGCACAGGAGCAGTTCTTC.

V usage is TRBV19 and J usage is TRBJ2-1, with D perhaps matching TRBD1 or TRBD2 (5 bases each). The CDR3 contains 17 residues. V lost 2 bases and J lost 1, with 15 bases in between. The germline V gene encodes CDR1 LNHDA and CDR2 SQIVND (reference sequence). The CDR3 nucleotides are TGTGCCAGTAGTATAATTGGGGCGAGGGTATCCTACAATGAGCAGTTCTTC. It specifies CASSIIGARVSYNEQFF. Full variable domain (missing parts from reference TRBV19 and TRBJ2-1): DGGITQSPKYLFRKEGQNVTLSCEQNLNHDAMYWYRQDPGQGLRLIYYSQIVNDFQKGDIAEGYSVSREKKESFPLTVTSAQKNPTAFYLCASSIIGARVSYNEQFFGPGTRLTVL.

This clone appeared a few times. CDR3: CASSFSQNTEAFF. Here the CDR3 DNA reads TGTGCCAGCAGCTTCTCACAGAACACTGAAGCTTTCTTT. The V and J genes are TRBV7-9 and TRBJ1-1; D not certain. The CDR3 spans 13 residues. The V gene lost 3 bases and the J gene lost 1 base, with 6 bases spanning the gap. Per germline, CDR1 SEHNR and CDR2 FQNEAQ (reference sequence).

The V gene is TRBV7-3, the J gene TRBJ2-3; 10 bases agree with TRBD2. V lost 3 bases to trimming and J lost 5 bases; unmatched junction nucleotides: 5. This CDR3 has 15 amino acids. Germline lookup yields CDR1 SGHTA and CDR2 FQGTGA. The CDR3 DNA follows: TGTGCCAGCAGCTTCACTAGCGGGGTGTTAGATACGCAGTATTTT. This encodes CASSFTSGVLDTQYF. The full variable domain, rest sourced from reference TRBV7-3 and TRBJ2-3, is GAGVSQTPSNKVTEKGKYVELRCDPISGHTALYWYRQSLGQGPEFLIYFQGTGAADDSGLPNDRFFAVRPEGSVSTLKIQRTERGDSAVYLCASSFTSGVLDTQYFGPGTRLTVL.

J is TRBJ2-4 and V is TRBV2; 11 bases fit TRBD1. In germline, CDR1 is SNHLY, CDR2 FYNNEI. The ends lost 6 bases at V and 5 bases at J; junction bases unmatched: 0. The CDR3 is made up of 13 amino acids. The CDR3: CASRGQGENIQYF. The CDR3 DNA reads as TGTGCCAGCAGGGGACAGGGGGAAAACATTCAGTACTTC.

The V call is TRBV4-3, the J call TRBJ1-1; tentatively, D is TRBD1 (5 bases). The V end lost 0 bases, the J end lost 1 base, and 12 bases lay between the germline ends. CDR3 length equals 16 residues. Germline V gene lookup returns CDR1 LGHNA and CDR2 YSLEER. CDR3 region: CASSQDPQGGNTEAFF. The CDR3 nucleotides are TGCGCCAGCAGCCAAGATCCCCAGGGCGGGAACACTGAAGCTTTCTTT.

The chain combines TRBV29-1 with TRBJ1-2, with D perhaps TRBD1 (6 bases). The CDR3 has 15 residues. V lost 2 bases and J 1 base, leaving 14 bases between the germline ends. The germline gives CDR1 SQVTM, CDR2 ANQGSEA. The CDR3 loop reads CSVELYRENNYGYTF. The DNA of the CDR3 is TGCAGCGTTGAACTCTACAGGGAAAATAACTATGGCTACACCTTC.

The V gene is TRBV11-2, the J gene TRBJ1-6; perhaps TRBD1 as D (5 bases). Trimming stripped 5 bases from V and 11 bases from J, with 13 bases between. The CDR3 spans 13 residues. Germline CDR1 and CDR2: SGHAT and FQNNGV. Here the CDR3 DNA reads TGTGCCAGCAGCACCACCAGAGGGGCACCCCTCCACTTT. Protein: CASSTTRGAPLHF.

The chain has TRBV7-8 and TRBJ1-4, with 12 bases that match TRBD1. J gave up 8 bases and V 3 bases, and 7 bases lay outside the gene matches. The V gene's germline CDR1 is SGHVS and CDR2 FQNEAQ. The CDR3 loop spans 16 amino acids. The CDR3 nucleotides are TGTGCCAGCAGCTTCGGGACAGGGGGCTCGTTCGAAAAACTGTTTTTT. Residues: CASSFGTGGSFEKLFF.

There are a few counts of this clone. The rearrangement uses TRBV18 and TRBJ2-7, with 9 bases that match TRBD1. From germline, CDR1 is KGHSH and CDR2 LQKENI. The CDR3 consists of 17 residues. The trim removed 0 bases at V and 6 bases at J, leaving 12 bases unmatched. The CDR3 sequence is CASSPPGSGQGVGEQYF. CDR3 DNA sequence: TGTGCCAGCTCACCACCGGGTTCGGGACAGGGTGTCGGCGAGCAGTACTTC.

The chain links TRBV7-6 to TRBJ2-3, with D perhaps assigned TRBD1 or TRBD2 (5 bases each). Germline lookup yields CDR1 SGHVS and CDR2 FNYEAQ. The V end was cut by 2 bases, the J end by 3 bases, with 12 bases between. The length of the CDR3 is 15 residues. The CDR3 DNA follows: TGTGCCAGCAGCTTACGCCGGGGCGTGACAGATACGCAGTATTTT. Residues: CASSLRRGVTDTQYF. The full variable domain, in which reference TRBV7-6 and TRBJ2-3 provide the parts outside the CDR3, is GAGVSQSPRYKVTKRGQDVALRCDPISGHVSLYWYRQALGQGPEFLTYFNYEAQQDKSGLPNDRFSAERPEGSISTLTIQRTEQRDSAMYRCASSLRRGVTDTQYFGPGTRLTVL.

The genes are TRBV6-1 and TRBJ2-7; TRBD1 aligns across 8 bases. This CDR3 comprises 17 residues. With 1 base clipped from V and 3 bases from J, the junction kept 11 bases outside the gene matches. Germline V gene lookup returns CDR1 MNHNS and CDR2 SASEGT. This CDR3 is CASSEDGTPGGRYEQYF. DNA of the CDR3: TGTGCCAGCAGTGAAGATGGTACCCCAGGGGGCCGCTACGAGCAGTACTTC.

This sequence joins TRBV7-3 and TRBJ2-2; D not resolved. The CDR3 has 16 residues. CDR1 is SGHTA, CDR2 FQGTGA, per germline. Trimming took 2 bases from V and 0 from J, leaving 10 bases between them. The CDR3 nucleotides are TGTGCCAGCAGCTTATTATCCAGCACGAACACCGGGGAGCTGTTTTTT. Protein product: CASSLLSSTNTGELFF. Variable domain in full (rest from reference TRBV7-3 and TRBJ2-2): GAGVSQTPSNKVTEKGKYVELRCDPISGHTALYWYRQSLGQGPEFLIYFQGTGAADDSGLPNDRFFAVRPEGSVSTLKIQRTERGDSAVYLCASSLLSSTNTGELFFGEGSRLTVL.

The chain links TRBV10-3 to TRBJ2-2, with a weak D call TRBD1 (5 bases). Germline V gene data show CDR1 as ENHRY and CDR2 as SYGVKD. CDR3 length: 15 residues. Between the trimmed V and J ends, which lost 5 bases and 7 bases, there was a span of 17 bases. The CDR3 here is CAISPRQGIGGELFF. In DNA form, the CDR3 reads TGTGCCATCAGTCCGCGCCAGGGAATTGGCGGGGAGCTGTTTTTT.